These T cell receptor beta chains were read from a single sample in a study of blood T cell repertoires in COVID-19. Profiling relied on immunoSEQ multiplex PCR, and the TCRdb table lists in-frame clones only, not all of them. Among about 270,000 clones, about 89% were seen once, and the ten largest hold approximately 9.4%. Sequenced material: peripheral blood. These TCRs come from a man in his forties who had recovered from COVID-19. The conserved cysteine and the conserved F or W are not part of the CDR3 here.

>TRBJ2-2|TRBV11-2
ASSSGTSGLNTGELF
>TRBJ2-1|TRBV29-1
SVAVAGGPYNEQF
>TRBJ1-1|TRBV11-3
ASSLGRATEAF
>TRBJ2-1|TRBV10-3
AISESRRGLGNEQF
>TRBJ2-7|TRBV9
ASSVQAGVSEQY
>TRBJ1-2|TRBV7-2
ASSARGAYGYT
>TRBJ2-7|TRBV10-3
AISTTGTAYEQY
>TRBJ2-3|TRBV4-3
ASSQDRQGTDTQY
>TRBJ2-5|TRBV7-9
ATERDSRETQY
>TRBJ2-1|TRBV6-5
ASSYARTSGGEQF
>TRBJ1-5|TRBV5-6
ASSLEGGLRGNQPQH
>TRBJ1-2|TRBV7-8
ASSLEGGNYGYT
>TRBJ2-3|TRBV11-2
ASSLERTAHRH
>TRBJ2-7|TRBV9
ASSVGIGRDEQY
>TRBJ1-1|TRBV19
ASIISTPGMNTEAF
>TRBJ2-7|TRBV5-1
ASSPGTGGGYEQY
>TRBJ1-2|TRBV21-1
ASMQDRPRSRDNYGYT
>TRBJ2-1|TRBV27
ASRPTGASSYNEQF
>TRBJ2-2|TRBV13
ASSFRVPNTGELF
>TRBJ2-7|TRBV25-1
ASKGGGDASEQY
>TRBJ2-2|TRBV29-1
SAGAIGELF
>TRBJ1-1|TRBV19
ASSIARGFGDTEAF
>TRBJ1-1|TRBV5-6
ASSIFSVPEPF
>TRBJ2-1|TRBV11-2
ASSLDPTSSYEQF
>TRBJ1-2|TRBV5-4
ASSLRVTGDRGYT
>TRBJ2-7|TRBV6-6
ASSYRDSSYEQY
>TRBJ2-3|TRBV3-1/TRBV3-2
ASSPLAGASTDTQY
>TRBJ2-2|TRBV6-5
ATQRDRKLGELF
>TRBJ2-7|TRBV19
ASTGTGGSYEQY
>TRBJ2-2|TRBV5-1
ASSLNVGTGGLELF
>TRBJ1-1|TRBV20-1
SASEGPTEAF
>TRBJ2-2|TRBV5-1
ASSIVGGRTNTGELF
>TRBJ1-4|TRBV11-2
ASSLRGQGQHEKLF
>TRBJ2-1|TRBV6-5
ASSLGLAAYNEQF
>TRBJ1-1|TRBV7-2
ASSLPQMNTEAF
>TRBJ2-7|TRBV7-6
ASSFSPSSYEQY
>TRBJ1-2|TRBV2
ASRPNGQGAFGYT
>TRBJ2-7|TRBV4-1
ASSQDEGFSGRGSIYEQY
>TRBJ2-5|TRBV9
ASSRTSGGARETQY
>TRBJ2-3|TRBV4-2
ASSPERSGGEDTQY
>TRBJ1-5|TRBV27
ASSLLGQGDQPQH
>TRBJ2-5|TRBV7-2
ASSLVGAGVGETQY
>TRBJ2-1|TRBV6-5
ASSVQTRRGNEQF
>TRBJ1-2|TRBV25-1
ASSAGGGQGPLYGYT
>TRBJ1-5|TRBV6-6
ASSRWTANQPQH
>TRBJ2-2|TRBV11-2
ASRIGLAGGELF
>TRBJ2-2|TRBV19
ASITRGGELF
>TRBJ2-7|TRBV9
ASSVRGRDEQY
>TRBJ2-1|TRBV7-2
ASSLASIFQIRGDEQF
>TRBJ2-3|TRBV6-4
ASSADTQY
>TRBJ1-2|TRBV9
ASSAGYGYT
>TRBJ1-3|TRBV7-2
ASSLFPLTGTSGNTIY
>TRBJ2-1|TRBV6-2/TRBV6-3
ASSYQGLAGRNEQF
>TRBJ1-1|TRBV2
ASLDDRGAVTEAF
>TRBJ1-2|TRBV19
ASSDRLGRGNYGYT
>TRBJ2-1|TRBV7-6
ASSYGRTGKLYNEQF
>TRBJ1-5|TRBV7-6
ASSPSGGQQPQH